The 16 T cell receptor beta chains below were found in one sample sequenced in a study of PD-1 blockade in classical Hodgkin lymphoma (dated by TCRdb to 2019 to 2021). The label giving this sample's time point can be read as: newly diagnosed, previously untreated cHL patient sample. Using a Miltenyi CD4+ T cell isolation kit, CD4+ T cells were purified from thawed PBMCs through magnetic negative selection. Receptor amplification or capture employed the immunoSEQ multiplex PCR assay. TCRdb retrieved this table from immuneACCESS and kept in-frame rearrangements only. Not all clones are present; in checked studies, unresolved V genes account for under half, and no reason is known for the remainder. The sample includes around 31,000 clones, with around 90% observed a single time. Approximately 0.35% of the sample goes to the ten largest clones. The sample taken for sequencing was CD4+ T cells from blood. Receptor source: a human donor with classical Hodgkin lymphoma.

The V and J genes are TRBV25-1 and TRBJ1-5; 7 bases align to TRBD1. The ends lost 7 bases at V and 7 bases at J; junction bases unmatched: 4. This CDR3 is built from 12 residues. Germline V gene data show CDR1 as MGHDK and CDR2 as SYGVNS. In nucleotides, the CDR3 is TGTGCCAGCATCAGGGGGAACCAGCCCCAGCATTTT. Translating it yields CASIRGNQPQHF.

The chain recombines TRBV25-1 with TRBJ1-2; 7 bases agree with TRBD1. CDR3 length: 16 residues. CDR1 MGHDK and CDR2 SYGVNS come from the germline V gene. Trimming took 3 bases from V and 4 from J; bases not matched to a gene: 11. CDR3 in DNA: TGTGCCAGCAGTGACCGTTGGACAGGTCACTTCTATGGCTACACCTTC. This sequence encodes CASSDRWTGHFYGYTF.

The chain carries TRBV5-1 and TRBJ2-7, with 7 bases lining up with TRBD1. This CDR3 is 15 amino acids long. Germline assignment: CDR1 SGHRS and CDR2 YFSETQ. V was clipped by 0 bases and J by 4 bases; unmatched bases: 7. In nucleotides, the CDR3 is TGCGCCAGCAGCTTGGCTCCGGGACAGCAATACGAGCAGTACTTC. The encoded protein is CASSLAPGQQYEQYF.

The count of this clone is one. J is TRBJ1-1 and V is TRBV5-1; a possible D gene is TRBD1 (6 bases). CDR1 is SGHRS and CDR2 is YFSETQ in the germline V gene. The V end was cut by 4 bases, the J end by 1 base, with 14 bases between. The CDR3 has 15 residues. In DNA, the CDR3 is TGCGCCAGCAGCCGAGGATTACAGGGGAACACTGAAGCTTTCTTT. It codes for CASSRGLQGNTEAFF.

DNA for the CDR3: TGTGCCAGCAGCTTAGCGTTCTCCGAGCAGTACTTC. Translation: CASSLAFSEQYF. V usage is TRBV7-2 and J usage is TRBJ2-5, with no clear D. The DNA end favors TRBJ2-7, so the J call may be wrong. The CDR3 extends over 12 amino acids. Germline assignment: CDR1 SGHTA and CDR2 FQGNSA.

J is TRBJ2-7 and V is TRBV28; D is ambiguous. Germline V gives CDR1 MDHEN, CDR2 SYDVKM. V shed 6 bases and J shed 4 bases, with 10 bases lying between them. CDR3 length: 12 amino acids. CDR3 coding DNA: TGTGCCAGCAGGGTCCTCGGTTACGAGCAGTACTTC. Protein sequence: CASRVLGYEQYF.

The V call is TRBV11-2, the J call TRBJ1-1; tentative D call: TRBD1 (5 bases). Germline-derived CDR1 and CDR2 are SGHAT and FQNNGV. Trimming removed 1 base from V and 3 bases from J, with 12 bases in between. The CDR3 loop spans 15 amino acids. CDR3 loop: CASSLAGGGYTEAFF. In nucleotides, the CDR3 is TGTGCCAGCAGCTTAGCCGGGGGAGGATACACTGAAGCTTTCTTT.

The chain carries TRBV5-6 and TRBJ2-7; D is unclear. The CDR3 totals 15 residues. V lost 2 bases and J lost 3, with 15 bases in between. Germline CDR1 and CDR2: SGHDT and YYEEEE. In DNA form, the CDR3 reads TGTGCCAGCAGCTTATCCGGGCAGACGGGCTACGAGCAGTACTTC. As protein: CASSLSGQTGYEQYF.

This clone was observed a few times. V usage is TRBV6-6 and J usage is TRBJ1-2; unclear D gene. Germline loops: CDR1 MNHNY, CDR2 SVGAGI (reference sequence). Between the trimmed V and J ends, which lost 4 bases and 0 bases, there was a span of 3 bases. The CDR3 has 12 amino acids. In nucleotides, the CDR3 is TGTGCCAGCAGTTTAGCTAACTATGGCTACACCTTC. This encodes CASSLANYGYTF.

The chain employs TRBV5-1 and TRBJ2-3, with 9 positions matching TRBD1. The CDR3 spans 16 residues. CDR1 is SGHRS and CDR2 is YFSETQ in the germline V gene. The junction had 6 bases not matched to a gene; V was cut back by 0 bases and J by 4 bases. The CDR3 here is CASSLGGTGPADTQYF. CDR3 DNA: TGCGCCAGCAGCTTGGGTGGGACAGGGCCGGCAGATACGCAGTATTTT.

The chain combines TRBV28 with TRBJ2-1, with D uncertain. Trimming removed 5 bases at V and 4 bases at J, with 15 bases between. CDR1 is MDHEN and CDR2 is SYDVKM in the germline V gene. CDR3 length: 15 amino acids. This CDR3 is CASSPIGLRYNEQFF. The CDR3 region has the DNA TGTGCCAGCAGTCCCATCGGCCTGCGGTACAATGAGCAGTTCTTC.

The chain combines TRBV7-5 with TRBJ2-7; the DNA was not used to check the table's D call, TRBD2. TRBV7-5 is termed a pseudogene. The CDR3 totals 18 residues. The CDR3 spells CVRSPSPELAGNSYEQYF. CDR3 DNA: TGTGTCAGAAGCCCCAGTCCGGAACTAGCGGGCAACTCCTACGAGCAGTACTTC.

The V gene is TRBV5-1, the J gene TRBJ2-7; 9 positions match TRBD1. This CDR3 has 14 amino acids. The V and J ends lost 7 bases and 5 bases, in that order; junction bases with no gene match: 10. The germline V gene has CDR1 SGHRS and CDR2 YFSETQ. The chain's CDR3 is CASGKRQGVHEQYF. CDR3 DNA: TGCGCCAGCGGCAAAAGACAGGGGGTACACGAGCAGTACTTC. The variable domain in full, with the rest retrieved from reference TRBV5-1 and TRBJ2-7, is KAGVTQTPRYLIKTRGQQVTLSCSPISGHRSVSWYQQTPGQGLQFLFEYFSETQRNKGNFPGRFSGRQFSNSRSEMNVSTLELGDSALYLCASGKRQGVHEQYFGPGTRLTVT.

This clone was picked up a small number of times. This chain uses TRBV4-2 with TRBJ2-7; a possible D gene is TRBD1 (5 bases). In germline, CDR1 is LGHNA, CDR2 YNFKEQ. The CDR3 contains 14 residues. V was clipped by 3 bases and J by 2 bases, with 11 bases between them. The CDR3 reads CASSQRKGTYEQYF. CDR3 DNA: TGTGCCAGCAGCCAGCGGAAGGGGACCTACGAGCAGTACTTC.

The CDR3 DNA reads as TGTGCCAGCAGCTCCGGGACAGGGATCAATCAGCCCCAGCATTTT. As protein: CASSSGTGINQPQHF. The chain uses TRBV28 and TRBJ1-5; 9 bases line up with TRBD1. Germline CDR1 and CDR2: MDHEN and SYDVKM. Germline trimming cut 6 bases from V and 3 bases from J; bases unmatched to any gene: 6. The CDR3 consists of 15 residues.

This chain joins TRBV11-2 and TRBJ2-5; no reliable D call. Germline V gene lookup returns CDR1 SGHAT and CDR2 FQNNGV. This CDR3 is built from 12 residues. Trimming shortened V by 4 bases and J by 2 bases, and 5 bases separated the two germline ends. CDR3 protein: CASSSLQETQYF. Here the CDR3 DNA reads TGTGCCAGCAGCTCCTTACAAGAGACCCAGTACTTC.